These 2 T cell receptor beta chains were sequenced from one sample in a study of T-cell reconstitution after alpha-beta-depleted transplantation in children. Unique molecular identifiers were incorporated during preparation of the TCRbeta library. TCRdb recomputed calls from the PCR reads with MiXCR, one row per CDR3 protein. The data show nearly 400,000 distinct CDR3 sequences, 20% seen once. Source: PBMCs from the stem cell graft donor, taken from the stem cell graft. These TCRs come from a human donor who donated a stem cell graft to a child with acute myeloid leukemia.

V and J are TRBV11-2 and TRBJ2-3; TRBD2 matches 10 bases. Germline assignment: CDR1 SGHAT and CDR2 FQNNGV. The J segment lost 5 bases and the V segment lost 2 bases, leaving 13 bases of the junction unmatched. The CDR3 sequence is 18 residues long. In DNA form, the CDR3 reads TGTGCCAGCAGCTTAAACGCTTGGCTAGCGGGAGATAGAGATACGCAGTATTTT. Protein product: CASSLNAWLAGDRDTQYF.

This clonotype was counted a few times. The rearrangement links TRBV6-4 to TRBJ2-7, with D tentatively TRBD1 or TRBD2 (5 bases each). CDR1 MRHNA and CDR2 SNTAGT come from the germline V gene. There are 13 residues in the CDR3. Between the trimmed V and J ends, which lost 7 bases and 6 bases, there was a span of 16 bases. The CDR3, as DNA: TGTGCCAGCACTCTGGGGGTGGGACGCGAGCAGTACTTC. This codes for CASTLGVGREQYF.